These T cell receptor beta chains were read from a single sample in a study of cytomegalovirus exposure and HLA in healthy donors. Profiled with immunoSEQ multiplex PCR; TCRdb holds only in-frame clones, not every one. The repertoire consists of some 56,000 clones, with around 83% occurring once and the leading ten covering 1.6%. The source material was PBMCs. These receptors were taken from a human donor in good health. Each CDR3 is given with its conserved first and last residue. Each record gives: V gene, D gene, clone size, J gene, CDR3 DNA, CDR3 protein. D genes are given only for firm matches. The size of a clone is reported for some rows only, either as once, few or many, or as a class for expanded clones.

V: TRBV4-3; D: TRBD2; size: -; J: TRBJ2-7; DNA: TGCGCCAGCAGCCAAGGGACTAGTCAGGTCGACGAGCAGTACTTC; CDR3: CASSQGTSQVDEQYF
V: TRBV5-6; D: -; size: -; J: TRBJ2-5; DNA: TGTGCCAGCAGCTGGGGGGACTCCTTGGTGGGCGAGACCCAGTACTTC; CDR3: CASSWGDSLVGETQYF
V: TRBV30; D: -; size: -; J: TRBJ1-2; DNA: TGTGCCTGGAGAAGGGCCACCGAAGGGAGGGGAGGCTTCTTC; CDR3: CAWRRATEGRGGFF
V: TRBV19; D: TRBD1; size: -; J: TRBJ2-1; DNA: TGTGCCAGTAAAGACAGGGGAGCGTACAATGAGCAGTTCTTC; CDR3: CASKDRGAYNEQFF
V: TRBV9; D: TRBD1; size: -; J: TRBJ2-7; DNA: TGTGCCAGCAGCACCTCCGGGACAGGTTCCTACGAGCAGTACTTC; CDR3: CASSTSGTGSYEQYF
V: TRBV7-2; D: TRBD2; size: -; J: TRBJ2-7; DNA: TGTGCCAGCAGCCCTAGCGGGGCCGAATACGAGCAGTACTTC; CDR3: CASSPSGAEYEQYF
V: TRBV19; D: -; size: -; J: TRBJ2-3; DNA: TGTGCCAGTCGGCAGGGAGATACGCAGTATTTT; CDR3: CASRQGDTQYF
V: TRBV4-3; D: -; size: -; J: TRBJ1-1; DNA: TGCGCCAGCAGCCAAGTCGGAGGGTCCGGGGATGGCCCGAACACTGAAGCTTTCTTT; CDR3: CASSQVGGSGDGPNTEAFF
V: TRBV4-3; D: -; size: -; J: TRBJ2-7; DNA: TGCGCCAGCAGCCGAACAGGGTTCCACGAGCAGTACTTC; CDR3: CASSRTGFHEQYF
V: TRBV4-1; D: -; size: -; J: TRBJ1-4; DNA: TGCGCCAGCAGCCTCTCGACAGGTCGGGAAAAACTGTTTTTT; CDR3: CASSLSTGREKLFF
V: TRBV5-6; D: TRBD1; size: -; J: TRBJ1-4; DNA: TGTGCCAGCAGCCTTGTAGGGACAGACAATGAAAAACTGTTTTTT; CDR3: CASSLVGTDNEKLFF
V: TRBV6-6; D: TRBD1; size: -; J: TRBJ1-3; DNA: TGTGCCAGCAGTTACCAAACAGGGGCTGGAAACACCATATATTTT; CDR3: CASSYQTGAGNTIYF
V: TRBV30; D: -; size: few; J: TRBJ2-3; DNA: TGTGCCTGGAGTGTCGTAACAGATACGCAGTATTTT; CDR3: CAWSVVTDTQYF
V: TRBV2; D: -; size: -; J: TRBJ1-5; DNA: TGTGCCAGCAAATTGGACAATCGGGCCCGGCAGCCCCAGCATTTT; CDR3: CASKLDNRARQPQHF
V: TRBV30; D: -; size: once; J: TRBJ1-3; DNA: TGTGCCTGGAGTGTTTTGGGCCGAGGAAACACCATATATTTT; CDR3: CAWSVLGRGNTIYF
V: TRBV4-2; D: -; size: -; J: TRBJ1-1; DNA: TGTGCCAGCAGCCAACACAGGACACTCGCGGCTTTCTTT; CDR3: CASSQHRTLAAFF
V: TRBV7-3; D: -; size: once; J: TRBJ2-6; DNA: TGTGCCAGCAGCTTAGGAGGCTCTGGGGCCAACGTCCTGACTTTC; CDR3: CASSLGGSGANVLTF
V: TRBV5-6; D: TRBD2; size: -; J: TRBJ2-2; DNA: TGTGCCAGCAGCAAGGGACTAGGGGGGACCGGGGAGCTGTTTTTT; CDR3: CASSKGLGGTGELFF
V: TRBV19; D: -; size: -; J: TRBJ1-5; DNA: TGTGCCAGTCAACAGGGAGTCACTCAGCCCCAGCATTTT; CDR3: CASQQGVTQPQHF
V: TRBV21-1; D: -; size: -; J: TRBJ2-5; DNA: TGTGCCAGCAGCAAGGTCGGGGGGGCCAGGGAGCAAGAGACCCAGTACTTC; CDR3: CASSKVGGAREQETQYF
V: TRBV7-9; D: TRBD1; size: -; J: TRBJ2-7; DNA: TGTGCCAGCAGCTACGGGGACAGGGGGCACTACGAGCAGTACTTC; CDR3: CASSYGDRGHYEQYF
V: TRBV7-2; D: TRBD2; size: -; J: TRBJ2-3; DNA: TGTGCCAGCAGCTTAGGGATACGGGGGGGTAGCACAGATACGCAGTATTTT; CDR3: CASSLGIRGGSTDTQYF
V: TRBV7-9; D: -; size: -; J: TRBJ2-7; DNA: TGTGCCAGCAGCTCGAAAGCGGTTTTGTACGACGAGCAGTACTTC; CDR3: CASSSKAVLYDEQYF
V: TRBV7-9; D: TRBD1; size: -; J: TRBJ2-7; DNA: TGTGCCAGCAGCCGCCTTGACAGGGCCTACGAGCAGTACTTC; CDR3: CASSRLDRAYEQYF
V: TRBV9; D: -; size: -; J: TRBJ2-1; DNA: TGTGCCAGCAGCCCTAATGTCGACAATGAGCAGTTCTTC; CDR3: CASSPNVDNEQFF
V: TRBV5-1; D: -; size: -; J: TRBJ2-5; DNA: TGCGCCAGCAGCTTGGAGGGGTACCAAGAGACCCAGTACTTC; CDR3: CASSLEGYQETQYF
V: TRBV6-5; D: -; size: -; J: TRBJ1-3; DNA: TGTGCCAGCAGTTACGGGGAGGGAAACACCATATATTTT; CDR3: CASSYGEGNTIYF
V: TRBV5-5; D: -; size: -; J: TRBJ1-1; DNA: TGTGCCAGCAGAATGGTGGGCCTTGAAGCTTTCTTT; CDR3: CASRMVGLEAFF
V: TRBV11-2; D: -; size: -; J: TRBJ1-1; DNA: TGTGCCAGCAGCTTAGGGGAGTACACTGAAGCTTTCTTT; CDR3: CASSLGEYTEAFF
V: TRBV11-2; D: -; size: once; J: TRBJ1-5; DNA: TGTGCCAGCAGCCTAGAAAACTCAAATCAGCCCCAGCATTTT; CDR3: CASSLENSNQPQHF
V: TRBV4-1; D: TRBD1; size: -; J: TRBJ1-4; DNA: TGCGCCAGCAGCCAAGTGGGGGACAGGGTTGGAAAACTGTTTTTT; CDR3: CASSQVGDRVGKLFF
V: TRBV11-1; D: TRBD2; size: few; J: TRBJ2-2; DNA: TGTGCCAGCAGCTTGAGAGCGGGGGGCACCGGGGAGCTGTTTTTT; CDR3: CASSLRAGGTGELFF
V: TRBV10-3; D: -; size: -; J: TRBJ2-5; DNA: TGTGCCATCAGCCGGCCGGGAGAAGAGACCCAGTACTTC; CDR3: CAISRPGEETQYF